The next 3 T cell receptor beta chains were all read from a single sample in a study of blood T cells in healthy people across ages. Using a J-beta primer mix together with a sample-barcoded 5' primer, a second PCR was run for about 6 to 11 cycles. TCRdb analysed the 5' RACE reads with MiXCR anew, one entry per CDR3 protein. The sample records about 1.4 million distinct CDR3 sequences, approximately 59% being singletons. Sequencing was done on a sample of blood. The receptors come from a man aged 18 to 29 in good health.

The V and J genes are TRBV4-2 and TRBJ2-1; 8 nucleotides agree with TRBD2. CDR3 length: 17 amino acids. Per the germline V gene, CDR1 is LGHNA and CDR2 is YNFKEQ. Germline trimming cut 2 bases from V and 3 bases from J; bases unmatched to any gene: 9. As DNA, the CDR3 is TGTGCCAGCAGCCAATACCTGACTAGCGAAAACTACAATGAGCAGTTCTTC. This codes for CASSQYLTSENYNEQFF.

There are a few counts of this clonotype. V gene TRBV29-1 combines with J gene TRBJ1-2; D gene unclear. The CDR3 consists of 11 residues. In germline, CDR1 is SQVTM, CDR2 ANQGSEA. Trimming cost V 8 bases and J 0 bases, with 7 bases left between them. The CDR3 sequence is CSIHSNYGYTF. The CDR3 region has the DNA TGCAGCATACACTCTAACTATGGCTACACCTTC.

The chain employs TRBV11-2 and TRBJ2-1, with TRBD2 matching 8 bases. V was clipped by 4 bases and J by 6 bases; unmatched bases: 11. Looked up from germline, CDR1 is SGHAT and CDR2 is FQNNGV. This CDR3 has 16 amino acids. CDR3 sequence: CASSSLLSGMANEQFF. CDR3 nucleotides: TGTGCCAGCAGCTCTCTTCTTAGCGGGATGGCCAATGAGCAGTTCTTC.